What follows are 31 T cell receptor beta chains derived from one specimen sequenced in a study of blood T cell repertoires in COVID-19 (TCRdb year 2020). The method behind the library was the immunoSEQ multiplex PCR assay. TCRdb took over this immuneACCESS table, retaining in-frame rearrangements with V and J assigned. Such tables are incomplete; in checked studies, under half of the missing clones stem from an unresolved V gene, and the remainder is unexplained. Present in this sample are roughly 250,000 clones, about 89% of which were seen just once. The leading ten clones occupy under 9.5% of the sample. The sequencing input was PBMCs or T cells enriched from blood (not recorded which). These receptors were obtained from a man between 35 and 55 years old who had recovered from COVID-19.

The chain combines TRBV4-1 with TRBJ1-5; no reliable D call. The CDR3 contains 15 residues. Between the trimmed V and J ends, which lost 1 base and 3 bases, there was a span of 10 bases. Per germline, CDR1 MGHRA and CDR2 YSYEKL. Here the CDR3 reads CASSQVAVINQPQHF. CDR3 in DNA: TGCGCCAGCAGCCAAGTGGCAGTGATCAATCAGCCCCAGCATTTT.

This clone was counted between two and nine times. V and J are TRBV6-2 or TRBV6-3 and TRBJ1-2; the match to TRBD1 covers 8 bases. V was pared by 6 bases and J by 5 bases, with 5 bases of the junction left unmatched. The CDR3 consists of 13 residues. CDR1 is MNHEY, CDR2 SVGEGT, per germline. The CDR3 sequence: CASSPDRAYGYTF. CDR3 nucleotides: TGTGCCAGCAGCCCGGACAGGGCTTATGGCTACACCTTC.

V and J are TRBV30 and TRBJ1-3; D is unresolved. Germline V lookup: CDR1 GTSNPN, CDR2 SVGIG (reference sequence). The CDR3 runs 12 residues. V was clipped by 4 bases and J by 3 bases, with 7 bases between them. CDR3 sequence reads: CAWTAGGNTIYF. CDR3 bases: TGTGCCTGGACGGCAGGTGGAAACACCATATATTTT.

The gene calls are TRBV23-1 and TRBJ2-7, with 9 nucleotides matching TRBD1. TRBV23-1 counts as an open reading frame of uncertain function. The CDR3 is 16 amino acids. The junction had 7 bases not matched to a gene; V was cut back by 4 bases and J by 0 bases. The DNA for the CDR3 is TGCGCCAGCAGTCCTACCGGGACAGGGAGCTCCTACGAGCAGTACTTC. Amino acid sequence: CASSPTGTGSSYEQYF.

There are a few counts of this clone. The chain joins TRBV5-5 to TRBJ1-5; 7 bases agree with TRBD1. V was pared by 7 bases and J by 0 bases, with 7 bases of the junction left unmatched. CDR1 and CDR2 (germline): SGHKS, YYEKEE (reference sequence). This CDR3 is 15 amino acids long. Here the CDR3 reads CASRGTAYSNQPQHF. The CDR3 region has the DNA TGTGCCAGCCGGGGGACAGCCTATAGCAATCAGCCCCAGCATTTT.

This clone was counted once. CDR3 protein: CASSASLTDTQYF. The CDR3 nucleotides read TGTGCCAGCAGTGCCTCCCTAACAGATACGCAGTATTTT. The chain is built from TRBV6-4 and TRBJ2-3; D is undetermined. Germline V gene data show CDR1 as MRHNA and CDR2 as SNTAGT. The CDR3 totals 13 residues. Deletions cut 4 bases from V and 3 bases from J, with 8 bases between.

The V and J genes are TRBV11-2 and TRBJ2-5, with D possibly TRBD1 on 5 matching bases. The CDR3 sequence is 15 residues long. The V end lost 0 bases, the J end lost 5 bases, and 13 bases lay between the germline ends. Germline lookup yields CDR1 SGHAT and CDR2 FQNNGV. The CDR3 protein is CASSLDRGARETQYF. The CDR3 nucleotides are TGTGCCAGCAGCTTAGATCGTGGGGCTCGGGAGACCCAGTACTTC.

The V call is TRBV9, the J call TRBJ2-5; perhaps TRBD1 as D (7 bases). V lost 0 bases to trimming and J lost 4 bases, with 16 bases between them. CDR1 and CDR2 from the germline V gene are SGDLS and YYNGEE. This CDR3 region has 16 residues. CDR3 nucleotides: TGTGCCAGCAGCGTAGGCGCAGGAGGGGACAGAGAGACCCAGTACTTC. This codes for CASSVGAGGDRETQYF.

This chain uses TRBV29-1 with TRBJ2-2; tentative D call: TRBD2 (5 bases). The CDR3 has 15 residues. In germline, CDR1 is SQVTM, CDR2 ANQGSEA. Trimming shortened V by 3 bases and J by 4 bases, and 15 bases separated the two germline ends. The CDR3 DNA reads TGCAGCGTTGAGGATGGCAGAGGGTCCACCGGGGAGCTGTTTTTT. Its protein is CSVEDGRGSTGELFF.

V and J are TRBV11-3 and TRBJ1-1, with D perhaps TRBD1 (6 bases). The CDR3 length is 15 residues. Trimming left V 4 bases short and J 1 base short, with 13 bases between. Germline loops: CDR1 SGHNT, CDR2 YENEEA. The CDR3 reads CASSSTGSGNTEAFF. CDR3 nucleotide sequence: TGTGCCAGCAGCTCTACAGGGAGTGGGAACACTGAAGCTTTCTTT.

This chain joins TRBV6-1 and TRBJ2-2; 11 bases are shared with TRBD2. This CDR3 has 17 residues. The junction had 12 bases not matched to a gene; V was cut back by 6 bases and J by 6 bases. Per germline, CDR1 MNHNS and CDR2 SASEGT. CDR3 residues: CASREITSGSSSGELFF. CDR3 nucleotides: TGTGCCAGCAGGGAAATAACTAGCGGGAGTTCTTCCGGGGAGCTGTTTTTT.

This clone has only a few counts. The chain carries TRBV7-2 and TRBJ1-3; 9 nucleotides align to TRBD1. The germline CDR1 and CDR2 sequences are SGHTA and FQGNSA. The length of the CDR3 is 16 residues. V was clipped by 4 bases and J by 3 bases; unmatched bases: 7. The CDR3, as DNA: TGTGCCAGCAGCTCACAGGGGGCGTATCTTGGAAACACCATATATTTT. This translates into CASSSQGAYLGNTIYF.

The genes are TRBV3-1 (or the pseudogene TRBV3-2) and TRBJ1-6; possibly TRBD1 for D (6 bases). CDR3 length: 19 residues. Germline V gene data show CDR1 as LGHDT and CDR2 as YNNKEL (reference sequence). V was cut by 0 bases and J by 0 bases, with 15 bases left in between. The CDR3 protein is CASSQDLGQPSSYNSPLHF. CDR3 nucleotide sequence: TGTGCCAGCAGCCAAGATCTAGGACAGCCGAGCTCCTATAATTCACCCCTCCACTTT.

The CDR3 protein is CASSTESRTEAFF. In nucleotides, the CDR3 is TGTGCCAGCAGCACAGAAAGTCGGACTGAAGCTTTCTTT. This chain links TRBV3-1 (or the pseudogene TRBV3-2) with TRBJ1-1; D gene unclear. In germline, CDR1 is LGHDT, CDR2 YNNKEL (reference sequence). The CDR3 is 13 amino acids. V was clipped by 5 bases and J by 5 bases, with 12 bases between them.

The CDR3 protein is CASSGLQGSYEQYF. DNA of the CDR3: TGCGCCAGCAGCGGACTACAGGGGAGCTACGAGCAGTACTTC. The chain recombines TRBV5-1 with TRBJ2-7, with D perhaps TRBD1 (7 bases). Germline V gene data show CDR1 as SGHRS and CDR2 as YFSETQ. Trimming stripped 4 bases from V and 3 bases from J, with 14 bases between. This CDR3 spans 14 amino acids.

The CDR3 protein is CASSLVAGNNEKLFF. DNA of the CDR3: TGTGCCAGCAGCTTAGTGGCAGGGAACAATGAAAAACTGTTTTTT. The chain joins TRBV7-2 to TRBJ1-4; possibly TRBD1 for D (5 bases). Germline V gene data show CDR1 as SGHTA and CDR2 as FQGNSA. Trimming cost V 1 base and J 5 bases, with 11 bases left between them. The CDR3 is 15 amino acids.

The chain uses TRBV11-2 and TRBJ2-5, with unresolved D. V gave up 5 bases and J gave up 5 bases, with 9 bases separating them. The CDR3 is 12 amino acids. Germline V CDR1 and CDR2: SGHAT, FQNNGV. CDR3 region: CASSQTGETQYF. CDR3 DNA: TGTGCCAGCAGCCAAACCGGGGAGACCCAGTACTTC.

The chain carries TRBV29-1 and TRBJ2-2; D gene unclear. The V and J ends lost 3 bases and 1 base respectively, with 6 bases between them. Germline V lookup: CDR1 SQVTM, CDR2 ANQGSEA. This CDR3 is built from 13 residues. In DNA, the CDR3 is TGCAGCGTTGATTTCCTGAACACCGGGGAGCTGTTTTTT. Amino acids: CSVDFLNTGELFF.

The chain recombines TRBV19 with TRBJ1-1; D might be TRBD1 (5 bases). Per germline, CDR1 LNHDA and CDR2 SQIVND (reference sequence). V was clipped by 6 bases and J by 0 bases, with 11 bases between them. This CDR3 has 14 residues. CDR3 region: CASRVDTMNTEAFF. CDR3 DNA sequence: TGTGCCAGTAGAGTGGACACAATGAACACTGAAGCTTTCTTT. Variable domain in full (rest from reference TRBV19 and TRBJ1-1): DGGITQSPKYLFRKEGQNVTLSCEQNLNHDAMYWYRQDPGQGLRLIYYSQIVNDFQKGDIAEGYSVSREKKESFPLTVTSAQKNPTAFYLCASRVDTMNTEAFFGQGTRLTVV.

The DNA of the CDR3 is TGTGCCAGCAGCGTGGGGGCAACTTCGACCGGGGAGCTGTTTTTT. Translating gives CASSVGATSTGELFF. The chain is built from TRBV9 and TRBJ2-2, with D tentatively TRBD1 (6 bases). CDR1 is SGDLS and CDR2 is YYNGEE in the germline V gene. The V end lost 2 bases, the J end lost 5 bases, and 13 bases lay between the germline ends. CDR3 length equals 15 residues.

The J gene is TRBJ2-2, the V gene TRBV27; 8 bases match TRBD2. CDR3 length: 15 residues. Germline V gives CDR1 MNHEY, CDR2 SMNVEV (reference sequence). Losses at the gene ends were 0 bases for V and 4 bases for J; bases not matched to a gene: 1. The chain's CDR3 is CASSLSAGGTGELFF. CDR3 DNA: TGTGCCAGCAGTTTATCGGCGGGAGGCACCGGGGAGCTGTTTTTT.

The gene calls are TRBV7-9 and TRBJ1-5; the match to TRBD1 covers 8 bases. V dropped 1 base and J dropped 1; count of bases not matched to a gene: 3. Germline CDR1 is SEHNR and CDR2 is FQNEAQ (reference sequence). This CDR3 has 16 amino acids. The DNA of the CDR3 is TGTGCCAGCAGCTTAGGAGACAGGGGCAGCAATCAGCCCCAGCATTTT. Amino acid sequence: CASSLGDRGSNQPQHF.

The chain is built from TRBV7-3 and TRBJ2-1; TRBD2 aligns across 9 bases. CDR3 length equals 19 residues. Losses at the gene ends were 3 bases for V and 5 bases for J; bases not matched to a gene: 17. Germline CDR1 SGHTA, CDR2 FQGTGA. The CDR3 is CASSFAGTSTFSNHNEQFF. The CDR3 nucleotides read TGTGCCAGCAGCTTTGCCGGGACTAGCACTTTTTCGAACCACAATGAGCAGTTCTTC. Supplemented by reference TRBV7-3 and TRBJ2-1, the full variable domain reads GAGVSQTPSNKVTEKGKYVELRCDPISGHTALYWYRQSLGQGPEFLIYFQGTGAADDSGLPNDRFFAVRPEGSVSTLKIQRTERGDSAVYLCASSFAGTSTFSNHNEQFFGPGTRLTVL.

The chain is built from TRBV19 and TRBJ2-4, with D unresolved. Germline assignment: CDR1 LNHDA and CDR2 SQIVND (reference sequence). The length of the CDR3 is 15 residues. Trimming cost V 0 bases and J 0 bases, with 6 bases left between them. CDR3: CASSIDRVAKNIQYF. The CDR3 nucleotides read TGTGCCAGTAGTATAGATCGGGTAGCCAAAAACATTCAGTACTTC.

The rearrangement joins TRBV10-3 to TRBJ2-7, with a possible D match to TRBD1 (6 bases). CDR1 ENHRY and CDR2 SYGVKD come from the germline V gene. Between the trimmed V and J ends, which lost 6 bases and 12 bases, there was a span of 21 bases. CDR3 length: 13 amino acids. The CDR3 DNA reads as TGTGCCATCAGCGACAAGACAGGAGCTGCTCCGTACTTC. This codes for CAISDKTGAAPYF.

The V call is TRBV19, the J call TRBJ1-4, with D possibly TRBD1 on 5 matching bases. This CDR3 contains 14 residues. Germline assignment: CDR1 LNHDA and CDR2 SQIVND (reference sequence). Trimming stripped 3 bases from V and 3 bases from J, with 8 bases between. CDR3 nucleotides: TGTGCCAGTAGTATTGTCAGGGCTAATGAAAAACTGTTTTTT. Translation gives CASSIVRANEKLFF.

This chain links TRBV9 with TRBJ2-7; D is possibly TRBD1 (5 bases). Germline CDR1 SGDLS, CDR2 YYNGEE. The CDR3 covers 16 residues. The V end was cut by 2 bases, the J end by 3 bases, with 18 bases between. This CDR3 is CASSVKQDPRLYEQYF. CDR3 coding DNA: TGTGCCAGCAGCGTCAAACAGGACCCAAGGCTCTACGAGCAGTACTTC.

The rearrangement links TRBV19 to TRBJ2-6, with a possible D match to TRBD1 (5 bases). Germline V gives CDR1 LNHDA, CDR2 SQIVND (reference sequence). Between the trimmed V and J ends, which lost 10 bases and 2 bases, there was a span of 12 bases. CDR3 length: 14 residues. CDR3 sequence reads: CAIGSQAGANVLTF. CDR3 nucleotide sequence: TGTGCCATCGGATCACAGGCTGGGGCCAACGTCCTGACTTTC.

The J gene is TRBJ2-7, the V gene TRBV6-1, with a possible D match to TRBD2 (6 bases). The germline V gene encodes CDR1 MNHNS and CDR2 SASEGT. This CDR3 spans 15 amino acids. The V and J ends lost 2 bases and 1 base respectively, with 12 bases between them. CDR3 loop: CASSEWGLKSYEQYF. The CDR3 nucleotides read TGTGCCAGCAGTGAATGGGGACTCAAATCCTACGAGCAGTACTTC.

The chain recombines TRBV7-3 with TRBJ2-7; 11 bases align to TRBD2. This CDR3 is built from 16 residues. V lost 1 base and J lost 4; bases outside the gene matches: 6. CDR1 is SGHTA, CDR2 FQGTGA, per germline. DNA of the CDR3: TGTGCCAGCAGCTTAAAAAGGACTAGCGGGCCGTACGAGCAGTACTTC. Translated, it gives CASSLKRTSGPYEQYF.

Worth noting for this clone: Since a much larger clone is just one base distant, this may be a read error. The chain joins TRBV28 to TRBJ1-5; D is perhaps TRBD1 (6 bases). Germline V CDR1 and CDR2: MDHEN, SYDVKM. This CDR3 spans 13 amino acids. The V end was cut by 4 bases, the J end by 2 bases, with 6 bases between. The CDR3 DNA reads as TGTGCCAGCAGTTACAGGGGCAATCAGCCCCAGCATTTT. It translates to CASSYRGNQPQHF.